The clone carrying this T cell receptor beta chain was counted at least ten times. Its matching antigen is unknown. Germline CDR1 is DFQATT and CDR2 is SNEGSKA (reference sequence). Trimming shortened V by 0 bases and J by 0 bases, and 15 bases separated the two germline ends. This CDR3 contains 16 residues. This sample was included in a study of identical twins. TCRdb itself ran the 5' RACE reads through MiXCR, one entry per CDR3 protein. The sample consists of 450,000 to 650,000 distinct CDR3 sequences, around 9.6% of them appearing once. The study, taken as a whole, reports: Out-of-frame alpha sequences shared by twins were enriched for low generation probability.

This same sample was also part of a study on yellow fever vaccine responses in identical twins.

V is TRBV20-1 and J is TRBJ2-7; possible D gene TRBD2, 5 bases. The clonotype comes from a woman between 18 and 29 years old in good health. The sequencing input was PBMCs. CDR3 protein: CSARDHRPSGSYEQYF. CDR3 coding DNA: TGCAGTGCTAGAGATCATCGGCCGAGCGGCTCCTACGAGCAGTACTTC.